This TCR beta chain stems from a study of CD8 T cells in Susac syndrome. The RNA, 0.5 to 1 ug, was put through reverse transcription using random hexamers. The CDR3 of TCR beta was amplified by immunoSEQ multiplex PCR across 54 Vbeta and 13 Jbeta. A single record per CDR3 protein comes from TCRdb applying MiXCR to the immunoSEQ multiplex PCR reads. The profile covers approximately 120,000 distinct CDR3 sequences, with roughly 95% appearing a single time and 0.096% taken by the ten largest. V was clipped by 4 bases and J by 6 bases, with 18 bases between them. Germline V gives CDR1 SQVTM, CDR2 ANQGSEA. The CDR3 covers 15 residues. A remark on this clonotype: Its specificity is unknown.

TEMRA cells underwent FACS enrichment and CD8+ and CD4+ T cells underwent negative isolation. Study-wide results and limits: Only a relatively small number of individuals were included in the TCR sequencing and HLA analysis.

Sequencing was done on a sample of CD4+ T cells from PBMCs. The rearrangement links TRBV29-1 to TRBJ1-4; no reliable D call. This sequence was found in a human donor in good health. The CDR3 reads CSVGEGTMGDEKLFF. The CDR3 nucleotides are TGCAGCGTTGGTGAGGGTACTATGGGTGATGAAAAACTGTTTTTT.